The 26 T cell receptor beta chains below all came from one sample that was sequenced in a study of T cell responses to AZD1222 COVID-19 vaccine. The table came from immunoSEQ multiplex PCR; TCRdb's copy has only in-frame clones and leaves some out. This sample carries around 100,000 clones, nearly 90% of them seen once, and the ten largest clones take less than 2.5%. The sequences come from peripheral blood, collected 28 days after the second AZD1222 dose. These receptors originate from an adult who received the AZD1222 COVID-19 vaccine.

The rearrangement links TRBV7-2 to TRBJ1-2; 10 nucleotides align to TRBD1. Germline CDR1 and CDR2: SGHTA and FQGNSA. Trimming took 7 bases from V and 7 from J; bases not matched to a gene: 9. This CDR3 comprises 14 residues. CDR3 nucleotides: TGTGCCAGCAACAGGGACAGGGGAGTGGTTGGCTACACCTTC. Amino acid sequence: CASNRDRGVVGYTF.

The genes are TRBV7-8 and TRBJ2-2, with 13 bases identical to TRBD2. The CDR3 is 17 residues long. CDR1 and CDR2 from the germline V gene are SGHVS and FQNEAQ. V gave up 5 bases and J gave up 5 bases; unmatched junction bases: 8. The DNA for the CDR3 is TGTGCCAGCAGCATAGGGGGACTAGCGGGAAGAACCGGGGAGCTGTTTTTT. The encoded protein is CASSIGGLAGRTGELFF.

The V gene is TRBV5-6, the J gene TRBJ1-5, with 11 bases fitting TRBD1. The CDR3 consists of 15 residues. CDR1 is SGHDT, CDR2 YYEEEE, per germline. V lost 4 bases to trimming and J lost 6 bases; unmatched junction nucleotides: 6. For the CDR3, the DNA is TGTGCCAGCAGCCTGGGACAGGGGGGGGTTCAGCCCCAGCATTTT. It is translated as CASSLGQGGVQPQHF.

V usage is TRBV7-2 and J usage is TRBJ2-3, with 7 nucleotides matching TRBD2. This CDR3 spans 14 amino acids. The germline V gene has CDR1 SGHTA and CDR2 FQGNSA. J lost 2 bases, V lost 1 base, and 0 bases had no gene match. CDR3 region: CASSLGDYTDTQYF. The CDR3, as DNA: TGTGCCAGCAGCTTAGGGGACTACACAGATACGCAGTATTTT. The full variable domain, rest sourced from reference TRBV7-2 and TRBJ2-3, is GAGVSQSPSNKVTEKGKDVELRCDPISGHTALYWYRQSLGQGLEFLIYFQGNSAPDKSGLPSDRFSAERTGGSVSTLTIQRTQQEDSAVYLCASSLGDYTDTQYFGPGTRLTVL.

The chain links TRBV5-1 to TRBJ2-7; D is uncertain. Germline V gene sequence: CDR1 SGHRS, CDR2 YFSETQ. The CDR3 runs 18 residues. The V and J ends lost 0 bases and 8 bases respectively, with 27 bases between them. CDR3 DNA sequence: TGCGCCAGCAGCTTGGCCGAAGGCCAGATAGGGTCTTTGGGCAAGCAGTACTTC. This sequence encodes CASSLAEGQIGSLGKQYF.

This chain's CDR3 is CASSEGGTLIPEAFF. CDR3 bases: TGTGCCAGCAGTGAAGGGGGAACCTTGATCCCTGAAGCTTTCTTT. The chain has TRBV6-1 and TRBJ1-1, with D unclear. V was clipped by 1 base and J by 6 bases, with 15 bases between them. Looked up from germline, CDR1 is MNHNS and CDR2 is SASEGT. The CDR3 length is 15 residues.

CDR3 nucleotide sequence: TGTGCCAGCAGCCAATGGGGTAATCAGCCCCAGCATTTT. Amino acids: CASSQWGNQPQHF. V usage is TRBV3-1 (or the pseudogene TRBV3-2) and J usage is TRBJ1-5; D not certain. This CDR3 is 13 amino acids long. The V gene lost 2 bases and the J gene lost 4 bases, with 6 bases spanning the gap. CDR1 LGHDT and CDR2 YNNKEL come from the germline V gene (reference sequence).

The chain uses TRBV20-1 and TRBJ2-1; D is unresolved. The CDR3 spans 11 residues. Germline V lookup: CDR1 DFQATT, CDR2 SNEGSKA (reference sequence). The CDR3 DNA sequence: TGCAGCGGGCGGCTATACAATGAGCAGTTCTTC. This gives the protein CSGRLYNEQFF.

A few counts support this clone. The CDR3 DNA sequence: TGTGCCAGCAGTGGCCGTGCCACCGGACTATCAAATTCACCCCTCCACTTT. This codes for CASSGRATGLSNSPLHF. This chain joins TRBV27 and TRBJ1-6; D not certain. The germline V gene has CDR1 MNHEY and CDR2 SMNVEV (reference sequence). The V end was cut by 5 bases, the J end by 7 bases, with 21 bases between. The CDR3 has 17 residues.

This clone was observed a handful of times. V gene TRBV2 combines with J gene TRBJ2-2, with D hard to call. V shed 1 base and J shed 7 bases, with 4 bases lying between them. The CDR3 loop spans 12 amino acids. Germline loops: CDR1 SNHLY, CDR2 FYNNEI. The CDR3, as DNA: TGTGCCAGCAGTGAAGACAGCGGGGAGCTGTTTTTT. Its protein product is CASSEDSGELFF.

CDR3 in amino acids: CASSLTLGTPNGNGYTF. DNA for the CDR3: TGTGCCAGCAGTTTAACCCTCGGGACACCAAATGGAAATGGCTACACCTTC. The chain carries TRBV28 and TRBJ1-2, with D perhaps TRBD1 (6 bases). CDR1 MDHEN and CDR2 SYDVKM come from the germline V gene. Trimming removed 2 bases from V and 6 bases from J, with 22 bases in between. This CDR3 contains 17 residues.

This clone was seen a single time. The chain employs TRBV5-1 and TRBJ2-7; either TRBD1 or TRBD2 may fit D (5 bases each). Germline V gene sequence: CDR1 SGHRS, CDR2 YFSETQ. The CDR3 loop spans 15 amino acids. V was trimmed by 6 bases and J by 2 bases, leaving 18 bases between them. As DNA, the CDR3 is TGCGCCAGCAAAGCCGCAGGGACCTCTGCCTACGAGCAGTACTTC. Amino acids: CASKAAGTSAYEQYF.

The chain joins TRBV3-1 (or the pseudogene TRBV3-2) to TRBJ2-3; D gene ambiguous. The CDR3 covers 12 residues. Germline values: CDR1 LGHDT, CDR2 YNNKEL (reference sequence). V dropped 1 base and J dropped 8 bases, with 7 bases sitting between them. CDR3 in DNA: TGTGCCAGCAGCCAAGTGCTCGCTACGCAGTATTTT. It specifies CASSQVLATQYF.

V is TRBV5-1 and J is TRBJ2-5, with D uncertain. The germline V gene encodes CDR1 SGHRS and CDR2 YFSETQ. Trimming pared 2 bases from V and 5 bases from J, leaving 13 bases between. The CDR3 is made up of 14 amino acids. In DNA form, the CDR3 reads TGCGCCAGCAGCTTCACCGAATTTGACGAGACCCAGTACTTC. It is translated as CASSFTEFDETQYF.

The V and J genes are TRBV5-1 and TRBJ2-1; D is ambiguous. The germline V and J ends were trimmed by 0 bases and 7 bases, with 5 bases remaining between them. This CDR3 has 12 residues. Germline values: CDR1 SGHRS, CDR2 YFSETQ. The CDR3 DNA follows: TGCGCCAGCAGCTTGGTAGTAAATGAGCAGTTCTTC. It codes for CASSLVVNEQFF.

The CDR3: CASSASGTGRRNTIYF. For the CDR3, the DNA is TGTGCCAGCAGCGCCTCCGGGACAGGGAGGAGAAACACCATATATTTT. The genes are TRBV9 and TRBJ1-3; 9 positions match TRBD1. The junction had 9 bases not matched to a gene; V was cut back by 3 bases and J by 5 bases. Germline V gene data show CDR1 as SGDLS and CDR2 as YYNGEE. The CDR3 length is 16 residues.

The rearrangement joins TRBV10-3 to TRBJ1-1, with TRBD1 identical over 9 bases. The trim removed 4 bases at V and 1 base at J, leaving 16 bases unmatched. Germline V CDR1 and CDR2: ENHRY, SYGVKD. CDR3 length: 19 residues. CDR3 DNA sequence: TGTGCCATCAGTGGTAAGGGTCGAAGGTCGGACAGGGGGAACACTGAAGCTTTCTTT. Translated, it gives CAISGKGRRSDRGNTEAFF.

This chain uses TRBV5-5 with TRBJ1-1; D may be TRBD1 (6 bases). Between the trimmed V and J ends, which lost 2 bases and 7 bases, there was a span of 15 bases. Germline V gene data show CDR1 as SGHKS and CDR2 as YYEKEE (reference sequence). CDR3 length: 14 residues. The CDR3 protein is CASSFVWGANEAFF. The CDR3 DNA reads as TGTGCCAGCAGCTTTGTATGGGGGGCTAATGAAGCTTTCTTT.

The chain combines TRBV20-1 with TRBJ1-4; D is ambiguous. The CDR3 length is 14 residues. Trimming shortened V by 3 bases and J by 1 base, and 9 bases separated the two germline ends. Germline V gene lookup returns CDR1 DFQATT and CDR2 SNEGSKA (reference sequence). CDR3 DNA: TGCAGTGCTAGTGGAAAGGTAACTAATGAAAAACTGTTTTTT. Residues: CSASGKVTNEKLFF.

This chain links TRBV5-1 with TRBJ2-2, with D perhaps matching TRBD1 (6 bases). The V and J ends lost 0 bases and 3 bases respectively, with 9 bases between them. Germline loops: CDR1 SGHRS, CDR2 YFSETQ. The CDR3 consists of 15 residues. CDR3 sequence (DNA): TGCGCCAGCAGCTTGGCTCCAGGGGACACCGGGGAGCTGTTTTTT. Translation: CASSLAPGDTGELFF. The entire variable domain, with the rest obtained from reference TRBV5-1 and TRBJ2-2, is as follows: KAGVTQTPRYLIKTRGQQVTLSCSPISGHRSVSWYQQTPGQGLQFLFEYFSETQRNKGNFPGRFSGRQFSNSRSEMNVSTLELGDSALYLCASSLAPGDTGELFFGEGSRLTVL.

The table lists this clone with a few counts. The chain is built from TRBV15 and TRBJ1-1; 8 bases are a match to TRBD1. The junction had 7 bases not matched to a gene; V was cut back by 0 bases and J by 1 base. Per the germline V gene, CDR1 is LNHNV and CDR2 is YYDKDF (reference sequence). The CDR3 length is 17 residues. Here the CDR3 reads CATSRDSSQGANTEAFF. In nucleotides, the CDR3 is TGTGCCACCAGCAGAGATTCATCTCAGGGGGCGAACACTGAAGCTTTCTTT.

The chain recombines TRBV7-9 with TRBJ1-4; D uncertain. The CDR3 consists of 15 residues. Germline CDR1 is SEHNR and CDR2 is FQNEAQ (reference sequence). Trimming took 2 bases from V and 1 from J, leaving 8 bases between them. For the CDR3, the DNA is TGTGCCAGCAGCTTAAGGAGGGAAACTAATGAAAAACTGTTTTTT. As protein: CASSLRRETNEKLFF.

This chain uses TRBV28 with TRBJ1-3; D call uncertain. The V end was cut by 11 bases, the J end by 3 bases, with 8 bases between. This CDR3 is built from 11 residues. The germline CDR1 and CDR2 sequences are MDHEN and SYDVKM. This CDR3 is CAGGRGNTIYF. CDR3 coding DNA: TGTGCCGGAGGCCGTGGAAACACCATATATTTT.

CDR3: CASSFQVGAGRNEQFF. In DNA form, the CDR3 reads TGTGCCAGCAGCTTCCAGGTGGGGGCAGGGAGGAATGAGCAGTTCTTC. This chain connects TRBV11-2 to TRBJ2-1, with D perhaps being TRBD1 or TRBD2 (6 bases each). Trimming took off 3 bases at V and 7 bases at J, with 19 bases between the two ends. The germline V gene encodes CDR1 SGHAT and CDR2 FQNNGV. The CDR3 runs 16 residues.

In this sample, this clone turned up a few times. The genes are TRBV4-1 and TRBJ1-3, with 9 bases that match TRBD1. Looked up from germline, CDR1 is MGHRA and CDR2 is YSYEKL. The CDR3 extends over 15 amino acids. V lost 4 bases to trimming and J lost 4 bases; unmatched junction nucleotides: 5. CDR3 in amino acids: CASSLDRGSGNTIYF. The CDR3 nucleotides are TGCGCCAGCAGCCTAGACAGGGGGTCGGGAAACACCATATATTTT.

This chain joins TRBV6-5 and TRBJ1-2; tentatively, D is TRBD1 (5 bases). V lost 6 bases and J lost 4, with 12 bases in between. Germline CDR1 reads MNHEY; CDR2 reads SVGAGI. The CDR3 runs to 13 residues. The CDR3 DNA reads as TGTGCCAGCAGCGAGCTTGGGGGCTATGGCTACACCTTC. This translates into CASSELGGYGYTF.